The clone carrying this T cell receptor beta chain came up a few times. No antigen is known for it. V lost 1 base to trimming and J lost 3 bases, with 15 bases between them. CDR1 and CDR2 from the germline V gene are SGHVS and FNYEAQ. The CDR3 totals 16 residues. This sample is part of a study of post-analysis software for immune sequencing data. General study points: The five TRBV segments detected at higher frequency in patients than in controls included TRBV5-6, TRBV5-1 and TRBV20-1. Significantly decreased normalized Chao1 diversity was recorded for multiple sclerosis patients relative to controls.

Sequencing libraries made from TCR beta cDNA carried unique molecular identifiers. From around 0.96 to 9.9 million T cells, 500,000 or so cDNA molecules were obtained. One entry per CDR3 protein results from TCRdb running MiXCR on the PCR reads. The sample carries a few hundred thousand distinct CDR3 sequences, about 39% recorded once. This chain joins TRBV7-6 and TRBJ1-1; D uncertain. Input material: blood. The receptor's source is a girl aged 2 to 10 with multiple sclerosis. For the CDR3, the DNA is TGTGCCAGCAGCTTAGAGCCTTGGGGTCGGGACACTGAAGCTTTCTTT. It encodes CASSLEPWGRDTEAFF.